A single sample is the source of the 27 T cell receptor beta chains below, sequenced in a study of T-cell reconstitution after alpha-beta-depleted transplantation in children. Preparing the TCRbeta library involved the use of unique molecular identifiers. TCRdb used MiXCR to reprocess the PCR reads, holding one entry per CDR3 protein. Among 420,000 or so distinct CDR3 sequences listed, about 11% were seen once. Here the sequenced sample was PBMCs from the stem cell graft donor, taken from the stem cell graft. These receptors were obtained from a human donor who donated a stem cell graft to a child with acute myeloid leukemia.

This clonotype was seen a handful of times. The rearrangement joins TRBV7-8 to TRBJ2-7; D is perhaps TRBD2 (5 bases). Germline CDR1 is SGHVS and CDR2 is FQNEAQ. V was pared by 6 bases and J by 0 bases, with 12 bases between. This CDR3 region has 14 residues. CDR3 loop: CASRRMGSSYEQYF. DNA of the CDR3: TGTGCCAGCAGGCGCATGGGGAGCTCCTACGAGCAGTACTTC.

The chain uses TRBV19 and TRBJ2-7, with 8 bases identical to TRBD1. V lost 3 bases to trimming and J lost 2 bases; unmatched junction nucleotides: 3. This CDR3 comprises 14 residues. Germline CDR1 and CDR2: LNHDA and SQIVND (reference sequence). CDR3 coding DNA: TGTGCCAGTAGTATCAGGACAGGGACCTACGAGCAGTACTTC. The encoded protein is CASSIRTGTYEQYF.

CDR3 region: CASSRDRGRNNQPQHF. In DNA form, the CDR3 reads TGTGCCAGCAGTAGGGACAGGGGGCGAAACAATCAGCCCCAGCATTTT. The rearrangement uses TRBV6-5 and TRBJ1-5; TRBD1 matches at 12 bases. Per germline, CDR1 MNHEY and CDR2 SVGAGI. The CDR3 has 16 amino acids. V lost 5 bases and J lost 3; bases outside the gene matches: 5.

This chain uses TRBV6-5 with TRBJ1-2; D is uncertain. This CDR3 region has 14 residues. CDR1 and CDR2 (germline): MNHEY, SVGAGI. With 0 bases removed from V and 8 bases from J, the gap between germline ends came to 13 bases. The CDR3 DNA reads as TGTGCCAGCAGTTACTCGGGTCAGGTCGGGGGCTACACCTTC. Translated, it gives CASSYSGQVGGYTF.

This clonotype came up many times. The CDR3 is CASNDFSGRAPSYNEQFF. In DNA, the CDR3 is TGTGCCAGCAACGACTTTAGCGGGAGGGCCCCTTCCTACAATGAGCAGTTCTTC. This chain links TRBV5-6 with TRBJ2-1, with 11 nucleotides matching TRBD2. V lost 6 bases, J lost 1 base, and 12 bases stayed unmatched. CDR1 and CDR2 from the germline V gene are SGHDT and YYEEEE. The CDR3 totals 18 residues.

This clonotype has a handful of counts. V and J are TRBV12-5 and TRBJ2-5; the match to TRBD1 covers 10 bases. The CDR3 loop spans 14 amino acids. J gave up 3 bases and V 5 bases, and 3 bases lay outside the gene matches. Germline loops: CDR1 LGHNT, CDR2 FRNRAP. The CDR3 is CASGTGQGKETQYF. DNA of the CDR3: TGTGCTAGTGGTACGGGACAGGGGAAAGAGACCCAGTACTTC.

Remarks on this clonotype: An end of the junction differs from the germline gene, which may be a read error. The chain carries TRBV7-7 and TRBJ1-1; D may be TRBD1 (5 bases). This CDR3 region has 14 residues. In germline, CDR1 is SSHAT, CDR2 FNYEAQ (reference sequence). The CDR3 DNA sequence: TGTGCTAGCAGTCCCTCAGGGTTGGGCACTGAAGCTTTCTTT. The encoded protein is CASSPSGLGTEAFF.

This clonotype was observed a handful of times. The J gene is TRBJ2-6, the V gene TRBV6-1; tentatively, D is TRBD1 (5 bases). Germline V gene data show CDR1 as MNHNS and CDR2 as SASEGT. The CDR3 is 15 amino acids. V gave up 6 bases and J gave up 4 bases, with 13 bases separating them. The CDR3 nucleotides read TGTGCCAGCAGACATACAGGTAGCGGGGCCAACGTCCTGACTTTC. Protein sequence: CASRHTGSGANVLTF.

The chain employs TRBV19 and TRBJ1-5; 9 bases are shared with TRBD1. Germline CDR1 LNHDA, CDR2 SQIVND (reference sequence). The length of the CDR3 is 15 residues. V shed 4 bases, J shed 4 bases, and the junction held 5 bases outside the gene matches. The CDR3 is CASSTQQGANQPQHF. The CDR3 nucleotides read TGTGCCAGTAGTACACAACAGGGGGCTAATCAGCCCCAGCATTTT.

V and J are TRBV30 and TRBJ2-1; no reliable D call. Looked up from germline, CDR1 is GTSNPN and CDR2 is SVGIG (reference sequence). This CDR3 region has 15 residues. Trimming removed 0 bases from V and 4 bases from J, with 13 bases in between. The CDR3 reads CAWSVPALRYNEQFF. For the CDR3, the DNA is TGTGCCTGGAGTGTTCCCGCCCTACGGTACAATGAGCAGTTCTTC.

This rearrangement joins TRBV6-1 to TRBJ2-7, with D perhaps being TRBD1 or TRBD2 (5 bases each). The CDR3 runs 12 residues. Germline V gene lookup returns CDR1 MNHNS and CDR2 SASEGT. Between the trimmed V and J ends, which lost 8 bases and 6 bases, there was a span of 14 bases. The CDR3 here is CASGTGTVEQYF. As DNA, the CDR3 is TGTGCCAGCGGGACGGGAACAGTCGAGCAGTACTTC.

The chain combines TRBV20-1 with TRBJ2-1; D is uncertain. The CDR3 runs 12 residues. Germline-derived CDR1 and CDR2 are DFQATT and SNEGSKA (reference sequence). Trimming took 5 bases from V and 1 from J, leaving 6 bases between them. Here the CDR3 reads CSAAESYNEQFF. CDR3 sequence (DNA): TGCAGTGCTGCCGAGTCCTACAATGAGCAGTTCTTC.

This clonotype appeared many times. The CDR3 DNA sequence: TGCGCCAGCAAGAGGGAACAGTCCGGGGCCAACGTCCTGACTTTC. Translation: CASKREQSGANVLTF. The chain couples TRBV5-1 to TRBJ2-6, with D perhaps TRBD2 (5 bases). Germline V gives CDR1 SGHRS, CDR2 YFSETQ. The CDR3 is made up of 15 amino acids. V lost 6 bases and J 4 bases, leaving 14 bases between the germline ends. Drawing the rest from reference TRBV5-1 and TRBJ2-6, the complete variable domain is KAGVTQTPRYLIKTRGQQVTLSCSPISGHRSVSWYQQTPGQGLQFLFEYFSETQRNKGNFPGRFSGRQFSNSRSEMNVSTLELGDSALYLCASKREQSGANVLTFGAGSRLTVL.

The CDR3 sequence: CASSLDGQTYEQYF. The CDR3 nucleotides are TGCGCCAGCAGCTTGGATGGACAGACCTACGAGCAGTACTTC. The chain couples TRBV5-1 to TRBJ2-7; D may be TRBD1 (6 bases). This CDR3 is built from 14 residues. V was shortened by 0 bases and J by 2 bases, with 9 bases between the two germline ends. Germline loops: CDR1 SGHRS, CDR2 YFSETQ.

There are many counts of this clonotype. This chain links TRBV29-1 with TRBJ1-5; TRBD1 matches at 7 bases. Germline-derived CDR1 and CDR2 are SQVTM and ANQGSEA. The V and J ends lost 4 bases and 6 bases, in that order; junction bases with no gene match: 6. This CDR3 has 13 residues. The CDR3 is CSVARQGGQPQHF. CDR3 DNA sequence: TGCAGCGTTGCCCGACAGGGAGGTCAGCCCCAGCATTTT.

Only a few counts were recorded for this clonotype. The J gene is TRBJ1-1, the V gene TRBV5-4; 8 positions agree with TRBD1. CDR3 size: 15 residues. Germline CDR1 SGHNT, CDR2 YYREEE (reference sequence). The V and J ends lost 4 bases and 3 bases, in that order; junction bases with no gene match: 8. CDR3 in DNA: TGTGCCAGCAGCCCACCCCAGGGGGCGCACACTGAAGCTTTCTTT. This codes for CASSPPQGAHTEAFF.

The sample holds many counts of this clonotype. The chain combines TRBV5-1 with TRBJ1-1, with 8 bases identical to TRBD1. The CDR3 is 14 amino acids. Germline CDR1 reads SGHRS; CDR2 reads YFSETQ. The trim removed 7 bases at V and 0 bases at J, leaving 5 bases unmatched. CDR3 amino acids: CASHRQGMNTEAFF. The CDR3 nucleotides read TGCGCCAGCCACCGACAGGGGATGAACACTGAAGCTTTCTTT.

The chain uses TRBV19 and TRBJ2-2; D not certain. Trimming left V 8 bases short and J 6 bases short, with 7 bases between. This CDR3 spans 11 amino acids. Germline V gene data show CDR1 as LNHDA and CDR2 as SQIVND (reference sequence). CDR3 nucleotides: TGTGCCAGTCATTTTGCCGGGGAGCTGTTTTTT. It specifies CASHFAGELFF.

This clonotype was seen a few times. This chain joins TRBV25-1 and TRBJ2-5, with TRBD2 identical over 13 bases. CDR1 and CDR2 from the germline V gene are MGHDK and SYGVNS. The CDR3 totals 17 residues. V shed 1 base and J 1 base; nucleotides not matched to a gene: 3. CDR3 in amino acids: CASSEFTSGGAQETQYF. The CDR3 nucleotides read TGTGCCAGCAGTGAATTTACTAGCGGGGGGGCCCAAGAGACCCAGTACTTC.

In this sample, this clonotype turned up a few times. As DNA, the CDR3 is TGTGCCAGCAGCCAAGAAGATATACCGAATCTTCTCAATGAGCAGTTCTTC. Amino acid sequence: CASSQEDIPNLLNEQFF. The chain combines TRBV3-1 with TRBJ2-1; D ambiguous. The germline CDR1 and CDR2 sequences are LGHDT and YNNKEL (reference sequence). The CDR3 runs 17 residues. The V end was cut by 0 bases, the J end by 6 bases, with 18 bases between.

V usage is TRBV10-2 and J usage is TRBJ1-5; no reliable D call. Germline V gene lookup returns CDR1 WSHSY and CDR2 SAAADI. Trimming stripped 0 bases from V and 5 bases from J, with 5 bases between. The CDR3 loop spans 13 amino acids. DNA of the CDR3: TGCGCCAGCAGTGAGTCGTTTTATCAGCCCCAGCATTTT. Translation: CASSESFYQPQHF.

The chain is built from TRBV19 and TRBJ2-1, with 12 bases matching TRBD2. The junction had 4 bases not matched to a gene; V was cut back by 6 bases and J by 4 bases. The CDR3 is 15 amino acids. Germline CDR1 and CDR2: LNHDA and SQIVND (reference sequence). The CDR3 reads CASRLTSGGYNEQFF. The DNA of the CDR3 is TGTGCCAGTAGATTGACTAGCGGGGGATACAATGAGCAGTTCTTC.

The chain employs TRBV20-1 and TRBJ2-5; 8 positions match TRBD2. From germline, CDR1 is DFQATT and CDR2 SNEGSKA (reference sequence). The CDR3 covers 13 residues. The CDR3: CSTRAGGQETQYF. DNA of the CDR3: TGCAGCACGAGGGCGGGAGGACAAGAGACCCAGTACTTC.

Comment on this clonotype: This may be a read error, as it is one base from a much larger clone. The CDR3: CASSLGWRDTQYF. The CDR3 DNA follows: TGCGCCAGCAGCTTAGGTTGGAGGGATACGCAGTATTTT. The rearrangement links TRBV5-1 to TRBJ2-3; weak D call: TRBD2 (5 bases). The CDR3 sequence is 13 residues long. The V gene's germline CDR1 is SGHRS and CDR2 YFSETQ. Trimming left V 2 bases short and J 6 bases short, with 10 bases between.

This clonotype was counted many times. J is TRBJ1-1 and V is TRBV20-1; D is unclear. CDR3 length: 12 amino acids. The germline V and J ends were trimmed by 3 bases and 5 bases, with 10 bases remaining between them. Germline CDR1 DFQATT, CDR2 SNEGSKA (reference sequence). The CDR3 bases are TGCAGTGCTAGGGGGAGCATTACTGAAGCTTTCTTT. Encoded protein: CSARGSITEAFF.

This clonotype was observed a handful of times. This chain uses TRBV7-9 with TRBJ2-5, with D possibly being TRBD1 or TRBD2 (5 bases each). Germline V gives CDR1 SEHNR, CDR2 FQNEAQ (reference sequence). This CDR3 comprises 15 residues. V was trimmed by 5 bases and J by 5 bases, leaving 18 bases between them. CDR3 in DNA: TGTGCCAGCAGCGGGAGAGGGGTAGCATCGGAGACCCAGTACTTC. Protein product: CASSGRGVASETQYF.

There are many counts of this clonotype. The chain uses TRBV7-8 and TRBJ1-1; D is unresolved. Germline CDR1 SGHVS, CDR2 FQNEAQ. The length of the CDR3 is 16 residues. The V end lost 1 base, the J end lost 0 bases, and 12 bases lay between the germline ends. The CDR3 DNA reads TGTGCCAGCAGCTTAGAGAATCGACTGATGAACACTGAAGCTTTCTTT. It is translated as CASSLENRLMNTEAFF.